Below, 20 T cell receptor beta chains from the same sample are listed, as sequenced in a study of shared clonotypes between healthy human individuals. Using immunoSEQ multiplex PCR, the repertoire was profiled, and TCRdb retains in-frame clones only, with some absent. The table records under 1,100,000 clones, around 76% of them present only once. The sample comprised memory CD4+ T cells sorted from blood. Regarding subset: CD45RA-negative fraction. The source of these receptors is a man aged 18 to 30 in good health.

This clone has just a few counts. This chain joins TRBV5-4 and TRBJ2-7; TRBD1 agrees at 7 bases. CDR3 length equals 14 residues. J lost 3 bases, V lost 5 bases, and 8 bases had no gene match. Germline V gives CDR1 SGHNT, CDR2 YYREEE (reference sequence). CDR3 in amino acids: CASSSIDRVYEQYF. The CDR3 nucleotides are TGTGCCAGCAGTTCAATTGACAGGGTCTACGAGCAGTACTTC.

The genes are TRBV6-5 and TRBJ2-7; 9 positions agree with TRBD2. The CDR3 sequence is 15 residues long. Germline V gene lookup returns CDR1 MNHEY and CDR2 SVGAGI. V shed 0 bases, J shed 2 bases, and the junction held 2 bases outside the gene matches. The CDR3 protein is CASSYSTSGPYEQYF. DNA for the CDR3: TGTGCCAGCAGTTACTCGACTAGCGGACCCTACGAGCAGTACTTC.

This chain connects TRBV6-1 to TRBJ1-6, with a weak D call TRBD1 (6 bases). Germline lookup yields CDR1 MNHNS and CDR2 SASEGT. V lost 0 bases and J 9 bases, leaving 12 bases between the germline ends. This CDR3 contains 15 residues. The CDR3 region has the DNA TGTGCCAGCAGTGAAGCCCAGGGGATTAGTTCACCCCTCCACTTT. Its protein product is CASSEAQGISSPLHF.

V gene TRBV2 combines with J gene TRBJ1-4; D not certain. Per the germline V gene, CDR1 is SNHLY and CDR2 is FYNNEI. CDR3 length: 14 amino acids. Trimming removed 7 bases at V and 8 bases at J, with 17 bases between. This CDR3 reads CASKGRTREEKLFF. As DNA, the CDR3 is TGTGCCAGCAAAGGGCGGACTCGAGAGGAAAAACTGTTTTTT.

This clone was seen a handful of times. The chain carries TRBV18 and TRBJ1-2; D might be TRBD1 (5 bases). Germline assignment: CDR1 KGHSH and CDR2 LQKENI. The CDR3 is 13 residues long. V was pared by 3 bases and J by 6 bases, with 11 bases between. Here the CDR3 DNA reads TGTGCCAGCTCACCCGACAGTGGGAATGGCTACACCTTC. Its protein product is CASSPDSGNGYTF.

A remark on this clone: Given a much more abundant clone one base away, this may be a read error. The sample carries other DNA sequences with the same CDR3. The chain is built from TRBV6-6 and TRBJ2-5, with TRBD2 as a possible D gene (6 bases). This CDR3 is built from 14 residues. The V gene's germline CDR1 is MNHNY and CDR2 SVGAGI (reference sequence). V was trimmed by 11 bases and J by 4 bases, leaving 20 bases between them. The CDR3, as DNA: TGTGCCGGGCGGGGTAATAAGCAGGGAGAGACCCAGTACTTC. Protein product: CAGRGNKQGETQYF.

J is TRBJ1-6 and V is TRBV5-5, with a possible D match to TRBD1 (5 bases). Germline CDR1 is SGHKS and CDR2 is YYEKEE (reference sequence). The CDR3 consists of 16 residues. V lost 2 bases, J lost 0 bases, and 9 bases lay in between. CDR3 nucleotide sequence: TGTGCCAGCAGCTTACGACAGAGCTCCTATAATTCACCCCTCCACTTT. Amino acids: CASSLRQSSYNSPLHF.

The chain couples TRBV25-1 to TRBJ2-1; TRBD2 matches 14 bases. Per the germline V gene, CDR1 is MGHDK and CDR2 is SYGVNS. The CDR3 spans 17 residues. The trim removed 3 bases at V and 5 bases at J, leaving 6 bases unmatched. The CDR3 sequence is CASSDSTSGGADNEQFF. CDR3 DNA sequence: TGTGCCAGCAGTGACTCGACTAGCGGGGGGGCGGACAATGAGCAGTTCTTC.

This clone came up a few times. The rearrangement links TRBV28 to TRBJ2-1, with 9 bases that match TRBD1. J was trimmed by 8 bases and V by 2 bases; bases with no gene match: 10. The CDR3 has 16 amino acids. CDR1 is MDHEN, CDR2 SYDVKM, per germline. The CDR3 DNA sequence: TGTGCCAGCAGTTTAGGAGGGACAGGGAGTCTCCATGAGCAGTTCTTC. This sequence encodes CASSLGGTGSLHEQFF.

With respect to this clone: The sample has other DNA sequences that encode this CDR3 too. The rearrangement uses TRBV27 and TRBJ1-2, with D possibly TRBD1 on 6 matching bases. Germline CDR1 is MNHEY and CDR2 is SMNVEV (reference sequence). The CDR3 spans 15 residues. V was trimmed by 2 bases and J by 0 bases, leaving 10 bases between them. CDR3 DNA sequence: TGTGCCAGCAGTTTACAAGGGGGGACTAACTATGGCTACACCTTC. This sequence encodes CASSLQGGTNYGYTF.

This clone showed up just once. The chain employs TRBV7-2 and TRBJ2-1, with D possibly TRBD1 on 6 matching bases. The length of the CDR3 is 18 residues. CDR1 is SGHTA, CDR2 FQGNSA, per germline. V lost 3 bases and J 4 bases, leaving 22 bases between the germline ends. CDR3 in DNA: TGTGCCAGCAGCTTGGGGGCAGGGAAGGCCCGAGAATACAATGAGCAGTTCTTC. This codes for CASSLGAGKAREYNEQFF.

This clone was recorded a few times. The V gene is TRBV21-1, the J gene TRBJ2-2; TRBD1 is the table's D call, not checked against the DNA. TRBV21-1 is shown as a pseudogene. The CDR3 covers 21 residues. The CDR3 region is CASSHWGGRVEPIPNTGELFF. CDR3 nucleotides: TGTGCCAGCAGCCACTGGGGTGGCAGGGTGGAACCAATACCGAACACCGGGGAGCTGTTTTTT.

This sequence joins TRBV7-8 and TRBJ2-7, with 8 bases fitting TRBD2. There are 14 residues in the CDR3. The germline gives CDR1 SGHVS, CDR2 FQNEAQ. V gave up 4 bases and J gave up 4 bases; unmatched junction bases: 6. CDR3 residues: CASSSGAGAYEQYF. DNA for the CDR3: TGTGCCAGCAGCTCGGGAGCGGGAGCATACGAGCAGTACTTC.

In its sample, this clone was seen a few times. This chain links TRBV10-2 with TRBJ2-7, with TRBD2 matching over 14 bases. Germline trimming cut 6 bases from V and 6 bases from J; bases unmatched to any gene: 4. Germline CDR1 is WSHSY and CDR2 is SAAADI. This CDR3 has 14 amino acids. Written as DNA, the CDR3 is TGCGCCAGCAGCCGACTAGCGGGGGGGGTCGAGCAGTACTTC. It codes for CASSRLAGGVEQYF.

The chain joins TRBV7-2 to TRBJ2-6; TRBD1 is a possible D gene (6 bases). The CDR3 consists of 15 residues. Per the germline V gene, CDR1 is SGHTA and CDR2 is FQGNSA. Trimming pared 8 bases from V and 2 bases from J, leaving 13 bases between. CDR3 protein: CASSLGATGANVLTF. CDR3 in DNA: TGTGCCAGCTCCTTGGGGGCAACTGGGGCCAACGTCCTGACTTTC. Full variable domain (outside the CDR3, taken from reference TRBV7-2 and TRBJ2-6): GAGVSQSPSNKVTEKGKDVELRCDPISGHTALYWYRQSLGQGLEFLIYFQGNSAPDKSGLPSDRFSAERTGGSVSTLTIQRTQQEDSAVYLCASSLGATGANVLTFGAGSRLTVL.

V usage is TRBV5-6 and J usage is TRBJ2-1; 16 bases line up with TRBD2. The V segment lost 3 bases and the J segment 9 bases; nucleotides outside the gene matches: 3. Germline CDR1 and CDR2: SGHDT and YYEEEE. The CDR3 runs to 15 residues. The CDR3 DNA is TGTGCCAGCAGCTCGGGACTAGCGGGAGGGTTTGAGCAGTTCTTC. Residues: CASSSGLAGGFEQFF.

The V gene is TRBV2, the J gene TRBJ1-3, with D unresolved. Germline loops: CDR1 SNHLY, CDR2 FYNNEI. V shed 6 bases and J shed 1 base, with 10 bases lying between them. The CDR3 totals 14 residues. CDR3 loop: CASRGEHSGNTIYF. The CDR3 nucleotides read TGTGCCAGCAGGGGTGAGCATTCTGGAAACACCATATATTTT. The full variable domain, with the rest looked up from reference TRBV2 and TRBJ1-3, is EPEVTQTPSHQVTQMGQEVILRCVPISNHLYFYWYRQILGQKVEFLVSFYNNEISEKSEIFDDQFSVERPDGSNFTLKIRSTKLEDSAMYFCASRGEHSGNTIYFGEGSWLTVV.

This chain connects TRBV11-3 to TRBJ2-7; D possibly uses TRBD1 or TRBD2 (5 bases each). Germline V gene lookup returns CDR1 SGHNT and CDR2 YENEEA. V lost 5 bases, J lost 7 bases, and 18 bases lay in between. The CDR3 is made up of 14 amino acids. CDR3 protein: CASSKLRGTGEQYF. The CDR3 DNA is TGTGCCAGCAGCAAGTTAAGGGGTACGGGGGAGCAGTACTTC.

The CDR3 bases are TGTGCCAGCAGTGCCCACAGGGATCTAACTGGCTACACCTTC. Protein sequence: CASSAHRDLTGYTF. J is TRBJ1-2 and V is TRBV25-1, with TRBD1 as a possible D gene (6 bases). Trimming shortened V by 4 bases and J by 7 bases, and 16 bases separated the two germline ends. Germline lookup yields CDR1 MGHDK and CDR2 SYGVNS. The CDR3 is 14 amino acids.

In its sample, this clone was seen a few times. The chain has TRBV4-3 and TRBJ2-3, with TRBD2 identical over 8 bases. CDR1 and CDR2 from the germline V gene are LGHNA and YSLEER. The junction had 3 bases not matched to a gene; V was cut back by 4 bases and J by 3 bases. The CDR3 has 14 residues. The CDR3 coding sequence is TGCGCCAGCAGCCGAGCGGGAGAGACAGATACGCAGTATTTT. Encoded protein: CASSRAGETDTQYF.